This is a list of T cell receptor beta chains from one sample in a study of blood T cell repertoires in COVID-19. Here immunoSEQ multiplex PCR was the method, and the copy in TCRdb shows in-frame clones only, minus some. This sample has about 69,000 clones, with almost 80% found just once. Source material: peripheral blood. The receptors were gathered from a man aged 60 to 69 with acute or convalescent COVID-19. The CDR3 runs from the conserved cysteine through the conserved F or W. Each record gives: clone size, V gene, J gene, D gene, CDR3 DNA, CDR3 protein. A D gene is named only where the DNA matches it firmly. Clone size is shown for a subset of rows, as once, few, many or a class of expanded clone.

once	TRBV9	TRBJ2-5	.	TGTGCCAGCAGCGAAACCTCCAGGGGAAGGTTAGAGACCCAGTACTTC	CASSETSRGRLETQYF
.	TRBV18	TRBJ2-3	TRBD2	TGTGCCAGCTCAAAAGCGGGGGGACCCACAGATACGCAGTATTTT	CASSKAGGPTDTQYF
.	TRBV6-5	TRBJ1-2	.	TGTGCCAGCGTACAAAAGCGGGGCTATGGCTACACCTTC	CASVQKRGYGYTF
.	TRBV2	TRBJ1-2	TRBD1	TGTGCCAGCAGTGAATTCGAGGGGGCGGGTGGCTACACCTTC	CASSEFEGAGGYTF
.	TRBV15	TRBJ1-1	.	TGTGCCACCAGCAGAGTGCGGACACTGATGAACACTGAAGCTTTCTTT	CATSRVRTLMNTEAFF
.	TRBV7-8	TRBJ1-5	.	TGTGCCAGCAGCTTGACAGATTTTAGCAATCAGCCCCAGCATTTT	CASSLTDFSNQPQHF
.	TRBV9	TRBJ1-2	.	TGTGCCAGCAGCGTTAGGGACGCCGGGAGGCATGGCTACACCTTC	CASSVRDAGRHGYTF
.	TRBV6-5	TRBJ1-5	.	TGTGCCAGCAGTCGACAGTTCTATAGCAATCAGCCCCAGCATTTT	CASSRQFYSNQPQHF
.	TRBV5-1	TRBJ2-1	TRBD1	TGCGCCAGCAGCGCCCTGACAGGGTACAATGAGCAGTTCTTC	CASSALTGYNEQFF
few	TRBV29-1	TRBJ1-2	.	TGCAGCGTTGTTACAGCAGTCTATGGCTACACCTTC	CSVVTAVYGYTF
.	TRBV7-2	TRBJ1-5	TRBD1	TGTGCCAGCAGCTTGGGACAGCCTAATCAGCCCCAGCATTTT	CASSLGQPNQPQHF
.	TRBV5-1	TRBJ2-7	.	TGCGCCAGCAGCTTACAGGGAACCTCCTACGAGCAGTACTTC	CASSLQGTSYEQYF
.	TRBV4-3	TRBJ2-7	TRBD1	TGCGCCAGCAGCCAAGGGCGACAGGGGGTATACGAGCAGTACTTC	CASSQGRQGVYEQYF
.	TRBV7-3	TRBJ2-2	.	TGTGCCAGCAGCTTCACGGCAGGGCACACCGGGGAGCTGTTTTTT	CASSFTAGHTGELFF
.	TRBV6-5	TRBJ1-1	.	TGTGCCAGCAGGGGGCAGGAAGCTTTCTTT	CASRGQEAFF
once	TRBV6-5	TRBJ1-5	TRBD1	TGTGCCAGCAGTTACCAGGGGGCCGGGGATCAGCCCCAGCATTTT	CASSYQGAGDQPQHF
few	TRBV29-1	TRBJ1-1	.	TGCAGCGTGGCTCGCGGAATGAACACTGAAGCTTTCTTT	CSVARGMNTEAFF
.	TRBV2	TRBJ1-5	.	TGTGCCAGCAGTGTGCAGGGTTATAGCAATCAGCCCCAGCATTTT	CASSVQGYSNQPQHF
.	TRBV6-2/TRBV6-3	TRBJ1-5	.	TGTGCCAGCAGCCTTGGACACGCCAAGCATTTT	CASSLGHAKHF
.	TRBV7-9	TRBJ1-6	TRBD1	TGTGCCAGCAGCACAGACAGGGGGGGCTATAATTCACCCCTCCACTTT	CASSTDRGGYNSPLHF
.	TRBV27	TRBJ1-2	.	TGTGCCAGCAGTTTATTGGGGGGGCTTCAACGTGGCTACACCTTC	CASSLLGGLQRGYTF
.	TRBV20-1	TRBJ2-1	.	TGCAGTGCTAGTCCGGGCAATGAGCAGTTCTTC	CSASPGNEQFF
.	TRBV12-5	TRBJ2-5	.	TGTGCTAGTGGAAGGGAGTGGGAAGAGACCCAGTACTTC	CASGREWEETQYF
few	TRBV7-2	TRBJ1-6	.	TGTGCCAGCAGCTTAGCTCTAGAGGGGGTTGTGCCCCTCCACTTT	CASSLALEGVVPLHF
.	TRBV27	TRBJ1-6	.	TGTGCCAGCAGTTTGATGGGAGGGCTTAATTCACCCCTCCACTTT	CASSLMGGLNSPLHF
once	TRBV2	TRBJ1-3	.	TGTGCCAGCAGTGAAAGGGCGACAGTAAGGGGTGGAAACACCATATATTTT	CASSERATVRGGNTIYF
few	TRBV14	TRBJ2-1	TRBD2	TGTGCCAGCAGCCCGGGACTAGTTAATGTATATGAGCAGTTCTTC	CASSPGLVNVYEQFF
.	TRBV5-1	TRBJ1-2	.	TGCGCCAGCAGCTTCGACCCCATGGGCGGCTACACCTTC	CASSFDPMGGYTF
few	TRBV13	TRBJ1-3	.	TGTGCCAGCAGCCCCTTTTCCAGCGGCTCTGGAAACACCATATATTTT	CASSPFSSGSGNTIYF
few	TRBV25-1	TRBJ1-2	.	TGTGCCAGCAGTGCTGCGGGCCAGACTAATAACTATGGCTACACCTTC	CASSAAGQTNNYGYTF
.	TRBV4-2	TRBJ1-4	TRBD1	TGTGCCAGCAGCCAAGATGTCGCAGGGGGCAAAGAAAAACTGTTTTTT	CASSQDVAGGKEKLFF
.	TRBV2	TRBJ1-2	.	TGTGCCAGCAGTGATAGGGGACATTCCTATGGCTACACCTTC	CASSDRGHSYGYTF
many	TRBV2	TRBJ1-5	.	TGTGCCAGCAGTGAATATCAGGTTAATCAGCCCCAGCATTTT	CASSEYQVNQPQHF
.	TRBV5-1	TRBJ1-2	TRBD1	TGCGCCAGCAGCTCGGGGACAGGGGGCTTTGGCTACACCTTC	CASSSGTGGFGYTF
.	TRBV7-2	TRBJ1-5	TRBD1	TGTGCCAGCAGCTTACGCCCCACAGGGGTTAGGAATCAGCCCCAGCATTTT	CASSLRPTGVRNQPQHF
.	TRBV6-6	TRBJ2-7	TRBD2	TGTGCCAGCAGTCAAATGGAAGGAGCGGGGACCTCCTACGAGCAGTACTTC	CASSQMEGAGTSYEQYF
.	TRBV30	TRBJ2-7	.	TGTGCCTGGAGTGACAGCTCCTACGAGCAGTACTTC	CAWSDSSYEQYF
.	TRBV6-6	TRBJ1-2	TRBD1	TGTGCCAGCAGACCCGACAGGGAAGTTGGCTACACCTTC	CASRPDREVGYTF
once	TRBV7-2	TRBJ1-2	TRBD1	TGTGCCAGCAGCCCACCGGGACAGGGGGGAAATGGCTACACCTTC	CASSPPGQGGNGYTF
.	TRBV5-1	TRBJ1-2	TRBD1	TGCGCCAGCAGCACCGTGACAGGGAACGACTATGGCTACACCTTC	CASSTVTGNDYGYTF
.	TRBV10-2	TRBJ1-1	TRBD1	TGCGCCAGCAGTTCACAGGGGGGGAGCACTGAAGCTTTCTTT	CASSSQGGSTEAFF
.	TRBV14	TRBJ1-2	.	TGTGCCAGCAGCCAGGGACTTGCGGCTGGCTACACCTTC	CASSQGLAAGYTF
.	TRBV5-6	TRBJ1-5	TRBD1	TGTGCCAGCAGCTCAGCCGGGACAGATATTTATAGCAATCAGCCCCAGCATTTT	CASSSAGTDIYSNQPQHF
.	TRBV7-9	TRBJ1-5	TRBD1	TGTGCCAGCAGCCCGGACAGGGATTACTATAGCAATCAGCCCCAGCATTTT	CASSPDRDYYSNQPQHF
.	TRBV4-3	TRBJ2-7	.	TGCGCCAGCAGCCAAGCGTATCAGGACAGTTACTACGAGCAGTACTTC	CASSQAYQDSYYEQYF
.	TRBV3-1/TRBV3-2	TRBJ2-6	.	TGTGCCAGCAGCCAAGGTCCAGACTTTGGGGCCAACGTCCTGACTTTC	CASSQGPDFGANVLTF
.	TRBV3-1/TRBV3-2	TRBJ1-2	.	TGTGCCAGCATGAGCCAAGCTAACTATGGCTACACCTTC	CASMSQANYGYTF
.	TRBV21-1	TRBJ1-3	.	TGTGCCAGCAGCCTTGGACAGCGAAACACCATATATTTT	CASSLGQRNTIYF
.	TRBV18	TRBJ2-3	.	TGTGCCAGCTCACCTAAAGGGGTTGATACGCAGTATTTT	CASSPKGVDTQYF
.	TRBV13	TRBJ2-3	TRBD2	TGTGCCAGCAGCCCTCTAGCGGGGGGGACAGATACGCAGTATTTT	CASSPLAGGTDTQYF
.	TRBV5-6	TRBJ1-1	TRBD1	TGTGCCAGCAGTAAGGACAGGACGAACACTGAAGCTTTCTTT	CASSKDRTNTEAFF
.	TRBV14	TRBJ1-1	.	TGTGCCAGCAGCCAAGATCTACAGGGTAAATCAGCTTTCTTT	CASSQDLQGKSAFF
few	TRBV2	TRBJ2-5	.	TGTGCCAGCAGTGGGTCAGGGGGGGAGACCCAGTACTTC	CASSGSGGETQYF
few	TRBV6-2/TRBV6-3	TRBJ1-5	.	TGTGCCAGCAGTTCGTTAGTTAGAAATCAGCCCCAGCATTTT	CASSSLVRNQPQHF
.	TRBV7-9	TRBJ1-4	TRBD1	TGTGCCAGCAGCTTAAGGGGACAGATAAATGAAAAACTGTTTTTT	CASSLRGQINEKLFF
.	TRBV3-1/TRBV3-2	TRBJ1-1	.	TGTGCCAGCAGCCAGGCCCGGGGAAACACTGAAGCTTTCTTT	CASSQARGNTEAFF
few	TRBV4-1	TRBJ2-7	.	TGCGCCAGCAGCCAAGAAGGGGGCTACGAGCAGTACTTC	CASSQEGGYEQYF
few	TRBV4-3	TRBJ2-7	TRBD1	TGCGCCAGCAGCCAAGAAATCGGGACAGGGGGGTCCTACGAGCAGTACTTC	CASSQEIGTGGSYEQYF
.	TRBV24-1	TRBJ2-2	TRBD1	TGTGCCACCAGTGATTCCGACAGGGGGGGATCCGGGGAGCTGTTTTTT	CATSDSDRGGSGELFF
.	TRBV3-1/TRBV3-2	TRBJ2-3	TRBD2	TGTGCCAGCAGCCATCTATCGACTAGCGGGGGAGGCACAGATACGCAGTATTTT	CASSHLSTSGGGTDTQYF